This is a list of T cell receptor beta chains from one sample in a study of blood T cells in healthy people across ages. From the 5' RACE reads, TCRdb called clonotypes with MiXCR, one entry per CDR3 protein. The sample shows approximately 940,000 distinct CDR3 sequences, roughly 48% of them seen only once. Material: blood. The source of these receptors is a man between 25 and 39 years old in good health. CDR3s include the opening cysteine and the closing phenylalanine or tryptophan. Fields, in order: V gene, clone size, CDR3 protein. Rows may omit the clone size; those that give it use once, few, many or a size class.

>TRBV6-6|.
CASSSAGQVINEQFF
>TRBV7-9|few
CASTPGQGLPPYEQYF
>TRBV7-4|.
CASSQGQNERLSNSPLHF
>TRBV7-9|few
CASSPDGGRGYTF
>TRBV25-1|.
CASVARVGSNEKLFF
>TRBV28|few
CASSLLAGYRNEQFF
>TRBV7-2|.
CASSFSRSRAGELFF
>TRBV20-1|.
CSAGLAPTYEQYF
>TRBV3-1|.
CASSQSGPYTSTQHF
>TRBV12-3/TRBV12-4|.
CASTLKGAGIYNEQFF
>TRBV9|.
CASSVGRVENNEQFF
>TRBV7-9|.
CASSSQLGTDLCQQYF
>TRBV6-5|.
CASRSGTATDTQYF
>TRBV27|few
CASRIQSQPEKLFF
>TRBV12-3/TRBV12-4|many
CASRFGTNTGELFF
>TRBV7-9|few
CASTLGGVNYGYTF
>TRBV7-8|.
CASSLDPGINNEQFF